The rows below give T cell receptor beta chains drawn from one sample of a study of Graves' ophthalmopathy and Graves' hyperthyroidism. A single record per CDR3 protein comes from TCRdb applying MiXCR to the multiplex PCR reads. The sample lists 500,000 to 800,000 distinct CDR3 sequences; just over 40% were seen once. Sequenced input: peripheral blood. These receptor sequences come from an adult man with Graves' ophthalmopathy. The CDR3 runs from the conserved cysteine through the conserved F or W. Each record gives: J gene, clone size, D gene, V gene, CDR3 protein, CDR3 DNA. D genes are given only for firm matches. Rows give clone size only sometimes, using once, few, many, or a class for an expanded clone.

J: TRBJ2-1
size: once
D: TRBD2
V: TRBV14
CDR3: CASSQDRTSGEYNEQFF
DNA: TGTGCCAGCAGCCAAGATCGGACTAGCGGGGAATACAATGAGCAGTTCTTC

J: TRBJ2-7
size: -
D: TRBD1
V: TRBV7-9
CDR3: CASSDYRGRDYEQYF
DNA: TGTGCCAGCAGCGATTACAGGGGCAGGGATTATGAGCAGTACTTC

J: TRBJ2-5
size: -
D: TRBD1
V: TRBV7-2
CDR3: CGGSPQAGGKETQYF
DNA: TGTGGCGGCAGCCCACAAGCAGGGGGCAAAGAGACCCAGTACTTC

J: TRBJ2-5
size: -
D: -
V: TRBV10-3
CDR3: CASSPGSNQPQYF
DNA: TGTGCCAGCAGCCCAGGGAGCAATCAGCCCCAGTACTTC

J: TRBJ2-6
size: -
D: -
V: TRBV10-3
CDR3: CASREGGSGANVLTF
DNA: TGTGCCAGCAGGGAGGGGGGCTCTGGGGCCAACGTCCTGACTTTC

J: TRBJ2-2
size: many
D: TRBD2
V: TRBV9
CDR3: CASSGGTSGNGELFF
DNA: TGTGCCAGCAGCGGGGGGACTAGCGGGAACGGGGAGCTGTTTTTT

J: TRBJ2-7
size: -
D: TRBD2
V: TRBV7-6
CDR3: CASSLKVVDAGGLSYEQYF
DNA: TGTGCCAGCAGCTTAAAGGTCGTGGACGCCGGGGGGTTATCCTACGAGCAGTACTTC

J: TRBJ1-1
size: -
D: -
V: TRBV7-9
CDR3: CASSRRGQNTEAFF
DNA: TGTGCCAGCAGCCGAAGAGGACAGAACACTGAAGCTTTCTTT

J: TRBJ1-2
size: many
D: -
V: TRBV15
CDR3: CATSRERGDYGYTF
DNA: TGTGCCACCAGCAGAGAGCGGGGCGACTATGGCTACACCTTC

J: TRBJ2-6
size: -
D: -
V: TRBV11-2
CDR3: CASSPSPWPSGANVLTF
DNA: TGTGCTAGCAGCCCATCCCCCTGGCCCTCTGGGGCCAACGTCCTGACTTTC

J: TRBJ1-1
size: few
D: -
V: TRBV5-1
CDR3: CASSLQFGVDTEAFF
DNA: TGCGCCAGCAGCTTGCAATTTGGGGTGGACACTGAAGCTTTCTTT

J: TRBJ2-7
size: many
D: -
V: TRBV2
CDR3: CASSFVAYEQYF
DNA: TGTGCCAGCAGTTTTGTAGCGTACGAGCAGTACTTC

J: TRBJ2-6
size: many
D: TRBD1
V: TRBV5-8
CDR3: CASSLWTGTFGANVLTF
DNA: TGTGCCAGCAGCTTGTGGACAGGGACCTTTGGGGCCAACGTCCTGACTTTC

J: TRBJ1-5
size: many
D: -
V: TRBV5-1
CDR3: CASSIHTGQPQHF
DNA: TGCGCCAGCAGCATCCACACCGGACAGCCCCAGCATTTT

J: TRBJ2-5
size: -
D: -
V: TRBV7-2
CDR3: CASSSPAVNGVGETQYF
DNA: TGTGCCAGCAGCTCCCCAGCAGTGAACGGGGTGGGAGAGACCCAGTACTTC

J: TRBJ1-5
size: many
D: -
V: TRBV20-1
CDR3: CSASPRGLGQPQHF
DNA: TGCAGTGCCAGTCCAAGGGGGTTGGGACAGCCCCAGCATTTT

J: TRBJ1-5
size: -
D: -
V: TRBV24-1
CDR3: CATSDREDQPQHF
DNA: TGTGCCACCAGTGACAGGGAAGATCAGCCCCAGCATTTT

J: TRBJ2-7
size: many
D: -
V: TRBV29-1
CDR3: CSVAKLDEQYF
DNA: TGCAGCGTGGCTAAGTTGGACGAGCAGTACTTC

J: TRBJ1-1
size: -
D: -
V: TRBV15
CDR3: CATRDGGHEAFF
DNA: TGTGCCACCAGAGACGGTGGGCATGAAGCTTTCTTT

J: TRBJ1-1
size: -
D: -
V: TRBV5-1
CDR3: CASSFLGENTEAFF
DNA: TGCGCCAGCAGCTTTTTGGGGGAGAACACTGAAGCTTTCTTT

J: TRBJ2-7
size: many
D: TRBD2
V: TRBV7-9
CDR3: CASSLGLAVSYEQYF
DNA: TGTGCCAGCAGTCTGGGACTAGCGGTATCCTACGAGCAGTACTTC

J: TRBJ2-7
size: many
D: TRBD2
V: TRBV7-9
CDR3: CASSFGAGAGEQYF
DNA: TGTGCCAGCAGCTTCGGGGCGGGAGCTGGCGAGCAGTACTTC

J: TRBJ2-7
size: many
D: TRBD1
V: TRBV29-1
CDR3: CSVEGQPYEQYF
DNA: TGCAGCGTTGAGGGACAGCCCTACGAGCAGTACTTC

J: TRBJ1-5
size: many
D: TRBD1
V: TRBV19
CDR3: CASSPRTGEGAQHF
DNA: TGTGCCAGTAGTCCGCGGACAGGGGAAGGTGCCCAGCATTTT

J: TRBJ1-5
size: many
D: -
V: TRBV24-1
CDR3: CATSLERIYSNQPQHF
DNA: TGTGCCACCAGTCTGGAACGGATTTATAGCAATCAGCCCCAGCATTTT

J: TRBJ1-2
size: -
D: TRBD1
V: TRBV2
CDR3: CASSSTGEGYGYTF
DNA: TGTGCCAGCAGTTCGACAGGGGAAGGCTATGGCTACACCTTC

J: TRBJ2-5
size: many
D: -
V: TRBV10-3
CDR3: CAIQTDQETQYF
DNA: TGTGCCATCCAGACAGACCAAGAGACCCAGTACTTC

J: TRBJ2-5
size: -
D: TRBD2
V: TRBV5-5
CDR3: CASSSRLAGGLYETQYF
DNA: TGTGCCAGCAGCTCTCGACTAGCGGGGGGGCTATATGAGACCCAGTACTTC

J: TRBJ2-5
size: many
D: -
V: TRBV3-1
CDR3: CASSQDRGDQETQYF
DNA: TGTGCCAGCAGCCAAGATAGGGGAGACCAAGAGACCCAGTACTTC

J: TRBJ2-2
size: few
D: TRBD1
V: TRBV5-4
CDR3: CASSFPQGTKGTGELFF
DNA: TGTGCCAGCAGCTTTCCACAGGGGACCAAGGGCACCGGGGAGCTGTTTTTT

J: TRBJ1-5
size: few
D: TRBD1
V: TRBV19
CDR3: CASSMGQLSFPESNQPQHF
DNA: TGTGCCAGTAGTATGGGACAGCTATCCTTTCCTGAAAGCAATCAGCCCCAGCATTTT

J: TRBJ2-5
size: -
D: TRBD2
V: TRBV7-9
CDR3: CASSSVGGDQYF
DNA: TGTGCCAGCAGCTCGGTGGGAGGGGACCAGTACTTC

J: TRBJ2-3
size: -
D: -
V: TRBV20-1
CDR3: CSARMGVAGTQYF
DNA: TGCAGTGCTAGAATGGGGGTAGCTGGAACGCAGTATTTT

J: TRBJ2-5
size: -
D: -
V: TRBV6-4
CDR3: CAGRRSFKETQYF
DNA: TGTGCCGGGAGGAGAAGTTTCAAAGAGACCCAGTACTTC

J: TRBJ1-2
size: many
D: -
V: TRBV20-1
CDR3: CSASPAYEGYTF
DNA: TGCAGTGCAAGCCCGGCTTACGAGGGCTACACCTTC

J: TRBJ2-2
size: many
D: -
V: TRBV29-1
CDR3: CSVGTHTGELFF
DNA: TGCAGCGTAGGTACACACACCGGGGAGCTGTTTTTT

J: TRBJ2-7
size: many
D: -
V: TRBV15
CDR3: CATSRVLGPYEQYF
DNA: TGTGCCACCAGCAGAGTTCTAGGTCCCTACGAGCAGTACTTC

J: TRBJ1-1
size: -
D: -
V: TRBV6-6
CDR3: CASSTSTDLRTEAFF
DNA: TGTGCCAGCAGTACCTCGACCGACCTCCGCACTGAAGCTTTCTTT

J: TRBJ1-1
size: -
D: -
V: TRBV25-1
CDR3: CASSEEEGTLITGGVGAFF
DNA: TGTGCCAGCAGTGAAGAAGAAGGGACCCTGATAACCGGGGGCGTTGGAGCTTTCTTT

J: TRBJ1-1
size: many
D: -
V: TRBV7-8
CDR3: CASSAKSGLLNTEAFF
DNA: TGTGCCAGCAGCGCTAAGTCGGGGTTACTGAACACTGAAGCTTTCTTT